The entry below describes one TCR beta chain. Antigen specificity is unknown. This entry is derived from a study of neoadjuvant anti-PD-1 for oral cavity cancer. On the study more broadly: Before surgery, most patients got three to four biweekly 3 mg/kg nivolumab doses. Around day 43, patients without progression received a fourth nivolumab dose before surgery.

The data were produced by immunoSEQ multiplex PCR, yet TCRdb's version contains in-frame clones alone and is incomplete. The table records roughly 14,000 clones, 70% of them present only once. Analysis of PBMCs was direct, with no culture step. General study results and limits: Post-nivolumab, blood T cell clonality was significantly elevated in non-responders.

The source was PBMCs, collected before nivolumab (anti-PD-1) treatment. The receptor's source is a person aged 35-79 years with oral cavity squamous cell carcinoma.

CDR3 protein: CAIRASGLTYEQYF. In DNA, the CDR3 is TGTGCCATCAGAGCTAGCGGACTTACCTACGAGCAGTACTTC. The chain is built from TRBV10-3 and TRBJ2-7, with 7 nucleotides matching TRBD2. This CDR3 has 14 residues. The trim removed 6 bases at V and 2 bases at J, leaving 7 bases unmatched. Germline V CDR1 and CDR2: ENHRY, SYGVKD.